The rows below give T cell receptor beta chains drawn from one sample of a study of T cells in Graves' hyperthyroidism and ophthalmopathy. Via MiXCR, TCRdb re-called the multiplex PCR reads, giving one row per CDR3 protein. The sample contains almost 600,000 distinct CDR3 sequences, more than 11% of which appear only once. Sequenced material: blood. Receptor source: a woman aged 25 to 39 with Graves' hyperthyroidism that later progressed to Graves' ophthalmopathy. CDR3s include the opening cysteine and the closing phenylalanine or tryptophan. Not every row has a clone size; where given, it reads once, few, many or a size class.

>many|TRBJ2-7|TRBV27
CASSLRGLNYEQYF
>many|TRBJ2-7|TRBV12-3/TRBV12-4
CASSLQEAYEQYF
>.|TRBJ1-3|TRBV12-5
CASGLDPPRGSGNTIYF
>.|TRBJ2-2|TRBV3-1
CASSQAGPATGELFF
>.|TRBJ2-4|TRBV12-3/TRBV12-4
CASSLLPDISGRNIQYF
>.|TRBJ1-1|TRBV6-2/TRBV6-3
CASSLEGPGGGNTEAFF
>many|TRBJ2-7|TRBV7-9
CASSPPVEQYF
>.|TRBJ2-6|TRBV5-1
CASSSNTDRANVLTF
>.|TRBJ1-2|TRBV29-1
CSDLKARGLGGHTF
>.|TRBJ2-7|TRBV13
CASSILTGGSSEQYF
>few|TRBJ1-2|TRBV7-2
CASSLWIVPGEALGYTF
>.|TRBJ2-6|TRBV30
CAWSAGLAGPYSGANVLTF
>.|TRBJ1-2|TRBV9
CASSVAGAGGYTF
>.|TRBJ2-2|TRBV20-1
CSARVDTGELFF
>few|TRBJ1-1|TRBV5-5
CASSLWVSSNTEAFF
>.|TRBJ2-7|TRBV20-1
CSARETSFVYEQYF
>few|TRBJ1-1|TRBV30
CARQSGTGVTEAFF
>.|TRBJ2-1|TRBV27
CASSFLGPHNEQFF
>many|TRBJ2-1|TRBV5-1
CASSFGLAGEHYNEQFF
>many|TRBJ1-2|TRBV12-3/TRBV12-4
CASSLGGAYGYTF
>many|TRBJ1-2|TRBV2
CASSLPMGDGYTF
>many|TRBJ2-1|TRBV20-1
CSALGLNNNEQFF
>many|TRBJ1-2|TRBV7-2
CASSPGQGLHYTF